Shown below are 4 T cell receptor beta chains from a single sample sequenced in a study of T cell changes during pregnancy in multiple sclerosis (dated 2019 in TCRdb). The library was built by means of the immunoSEQ multiplex PCR assay. In TCRdb, the immuneACCESS table is reduced to in-frame sequences with V and J assigned. These tables do not hold every clone; where another copy was compared, an unresolved V gene accounts for under half, and the others remain unexplained. The sample records about 60,000 clones, 90% to 95% of which are singletons. About 0.85% of the sample is held by the ten biggest clonotypes. The sequencing used peripheral blood, collected before pregnancy. These receptors were collected from a female donor with multiple sclerosis, enrolled in a pregnancy study.

Worth noting for this clone: Germline is not matched at one junction end, which may reflect a read error. The chain couples TRBV9 to TRBJ2-5; 8 nucleotides agree with TRBD2. Germline V gene lookup returns CDR1 SGDLS and CDR2 YYNGEE. The CDR3 totals 16 residues. The CDR3 loop reads CASGVSISGGEETQYF. The DNA for the CDR3 is TGTGCCAGCGGCGTATCTATAAGCGGGGGAGAAGAGACCCAGTACTTC.

The rearrangement uses TRBV5-1 and TRBJ2-5; perhaps TRBD2 as D (6 bases). V lost 4 bases to trimming and J lost 1 base, with 8 bases between them. Germline V lookup: CDR1 SGHRS, CDR2 YFSETQ. This CDR3 is built from 13 residues. The CDR3 sequence is CASSRDFQETQYF. CDR3 DNA sequence: TGCGCCAGCAGCCGGGACTTCCAAGAGACCCAGTACTTC.

The rearrangement links TRBV29-1 to TRBJ1-2; D might be TRBD1 (5 bases). Between the trimmed V and J ends, which lost 1 base and 2 bases, there was a span of 5 bases. This CDR3 has 12 residues. The germline V gene encodes CDR1 SQVTM and CDR2 ANQGSEA. In DNA form, the CDR3 reads TGCAGCGTTGAAGCAGGGAACTATGGCTACACCTTC. Its translation is CSVEAGNYGYTF.

The chain links TRBV5-1 to TRBJ2-7; TRBD1 matches 8 bases. CDR3 length: 12 amino acids. The germline V gene has CDR1 SGHRS and CDR2 YFSETQ. After removal of 4 bases from V and 7 bases from J, the junction contained 4 bases not matched to a gene. The CDR3 nucleotides read TGCGCCAGCAGCCCAGGGGGCCGGGAGCAGTACTTC. This translates into CASSPGGREQYF.